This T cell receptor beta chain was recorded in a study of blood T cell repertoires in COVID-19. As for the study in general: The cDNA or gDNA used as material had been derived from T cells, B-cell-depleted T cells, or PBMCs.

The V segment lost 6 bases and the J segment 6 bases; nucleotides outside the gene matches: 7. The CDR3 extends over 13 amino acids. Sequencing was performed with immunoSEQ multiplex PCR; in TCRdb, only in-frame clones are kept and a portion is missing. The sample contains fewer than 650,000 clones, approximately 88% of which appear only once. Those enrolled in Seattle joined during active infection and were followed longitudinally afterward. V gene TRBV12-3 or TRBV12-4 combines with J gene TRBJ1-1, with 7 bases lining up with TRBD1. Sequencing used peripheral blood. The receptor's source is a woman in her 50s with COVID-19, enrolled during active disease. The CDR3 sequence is CASSPTGFPEAFF. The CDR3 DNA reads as TGTGCCAGCAGCCCGACAGGGTTCCCTGAAGCTTTCTTT.